The 4 T cell receptor beta chains in this list originate from one sample, sequenced in a study of blood T cells in healthy people across ages. The second PCR ran about 6 to 12 cycles with a sample-barcoded 5' primer and J-beta primers. TCRdb reprocessed the 5' RACE reads via MiXCR and lists one record per CDR3 protein. The data show around 750,000 distinct CDR3 sequences, with 50% to 65% seen just once and about two fifths held by the top ten. The sample comprised blood. These receptors were collected from an older man in good health.

CDR3 sequence reads: CASSLEGTSGGTDTQYF. Here the CDR3 DNA reads TGCGCCAGCAGCTTGGAAGGGACTAGCGGGGGCACAGATACGCAGTATTTT. The rearrangement uses TRBV5-1 and TRBJ2-3, with 13 nucleotides matching TRBD2. With V trimmed by 0 bases and J by 1 base, 2 bases remained unmatched. This CDR3 has 17 amino acids. Germline CDR1 and CDR2: SGHRS and YFSETQ. Based on the CDR3 plus reference TRBV5-1 and TRBJ2-3, the full variable domain is KAGVTQTPRYLIKTRGQQVTLSCSPISGHRSVSWYQQTPGQGLQFLFEYFSETQRNKGNFPGRFSGRQFSNSRSEMNVSTLELGDSALYLCASSLEGTSGGTDTQYFGPGTRLTVL.

V gene TRBV4-2 combines with J gene TRBJ1-1, with TRBD1 as a possible D gene (6 bases). With 0 bases removed from V and 5 bases from J, the gap between germline ends came to 13 bases. The germline V gene has CDR1 LGHNA and CDR2 YNFKEQ. The CDR3 consists of 15 residues. In DNA, the CDR3 is TGTGCCAGCAGCCAAGATGCGCGGCAGGGGACTGAAGCTTTCTTT. Amino acid sequence: CASSQDARQGTEAFF.

V and J are TRBV5-1 and TRBJ2-3; 10 nucleotides line up with TRBD2. The J segment lost 14 bases and the V segment lost 0 bases, leaving 18 bases of the junction unmatched. This CDR3 has 17 residues. The germline V gene has CDR1 SGHRS and CDR2 YFSETQ. This CDR3 reads CASSLAGLAGADRDAYF. DNA of the CDR3: TGCGCCAGCAGCTTGGCCGGGCTAGCGGGAGCCGACAGAGACGCGTATTTT. The variable domain in full, completed from reference TRBV5-1 and TRBJ2-3, reads KAGVTQTPRYLIKTRGQQVTLSCSPISGHRSVSWYQQTPGQGLQFLFEYFSETQRNKGNFPGRFSGRQFSNSRSEMNVSTLELGDSALYLCASSLAGLAGADRDAYFGPGTRLTVL.

This clonotype has only a few counts. CDR3: CASSHVDSRGRRYNEQFF. The DNA of the CDR3 is TGCGCCAGCAGCCACGTTGACTCACGGGGCCGTAGATACAATGAGCAGTTCTTC. This chain uses TRBV4-1 with TRBJ2-1, with D perhaps matching TRBD1 or TRBD2 (5 bases each). Germline CDR1 and CDR2: MGHRA and YSYEKL. The CDR3 runs 18 residues. Trimming stripped 3 bases from V and 4 bases from J, with 22 bases between.